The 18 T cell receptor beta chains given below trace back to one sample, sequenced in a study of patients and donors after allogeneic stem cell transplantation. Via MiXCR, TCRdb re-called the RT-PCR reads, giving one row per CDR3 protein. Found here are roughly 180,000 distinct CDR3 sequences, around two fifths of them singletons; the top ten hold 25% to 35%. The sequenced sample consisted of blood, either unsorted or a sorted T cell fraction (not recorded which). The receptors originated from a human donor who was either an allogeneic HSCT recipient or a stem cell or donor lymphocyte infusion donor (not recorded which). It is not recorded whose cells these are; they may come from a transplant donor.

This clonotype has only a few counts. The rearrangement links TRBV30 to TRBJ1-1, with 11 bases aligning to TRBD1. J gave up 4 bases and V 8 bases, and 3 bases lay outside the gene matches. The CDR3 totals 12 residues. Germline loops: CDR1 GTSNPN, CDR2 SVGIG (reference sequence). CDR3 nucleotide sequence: TGTGCCCATGGGACAGGGGGCACTGAAGCTTTCTTT. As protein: CAHGTGGTEAFF. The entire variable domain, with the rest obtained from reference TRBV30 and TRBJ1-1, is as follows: SQTIHQWPATLVQPVGSPLSLECTVEGTSNPNLYWYRQAAGRGLQLLFYSVGIGQISSEVPQNLSASRPQDRQFILSSKKLLLSDSGFYLCAHGTGGTEAFFGQGTRLTVV.

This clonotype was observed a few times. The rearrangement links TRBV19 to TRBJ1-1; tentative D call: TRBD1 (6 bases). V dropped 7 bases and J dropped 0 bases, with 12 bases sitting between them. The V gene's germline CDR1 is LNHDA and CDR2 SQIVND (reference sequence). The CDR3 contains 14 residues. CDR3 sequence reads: CASTRTEMNTEAFF. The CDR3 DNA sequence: TGTGCCAGTACCCGGACAGAAATGAACACTGAAGCTTTCTTT.

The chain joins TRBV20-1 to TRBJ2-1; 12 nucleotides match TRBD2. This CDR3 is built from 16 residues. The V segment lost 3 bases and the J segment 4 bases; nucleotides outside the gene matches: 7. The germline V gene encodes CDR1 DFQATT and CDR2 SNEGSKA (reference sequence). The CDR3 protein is CSARTSGSGSYNEQFF. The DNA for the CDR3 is TGCAGTGCTAGGACTAGCGGGAGTGGTTCTTACAATGAGCAGTTCTTC.

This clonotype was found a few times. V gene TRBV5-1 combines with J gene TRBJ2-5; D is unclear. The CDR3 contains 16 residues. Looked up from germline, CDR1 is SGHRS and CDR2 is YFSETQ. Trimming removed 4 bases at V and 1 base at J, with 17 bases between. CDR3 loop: CASSPIAERFQETQYF. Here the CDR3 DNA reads TGCGCCAGCAGCCCAATAGCAGAGCGATTCCAAGAGACCCAGTACTTC. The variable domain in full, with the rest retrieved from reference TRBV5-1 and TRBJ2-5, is KAGVTQTPRYLIKTRGQQVTLSCSPISGHRSVSWYQQTPGQGLQFLFEYFSETQRNKGNFPGRFSGRQFSNSRSEMNVSTLELGDSALYLCASSPIAERFQETQYFGPGTRLLVL.

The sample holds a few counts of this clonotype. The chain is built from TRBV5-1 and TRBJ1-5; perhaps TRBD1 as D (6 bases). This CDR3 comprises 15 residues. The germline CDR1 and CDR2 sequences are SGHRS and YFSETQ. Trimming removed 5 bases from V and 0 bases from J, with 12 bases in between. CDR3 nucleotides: TGCGCCAGCAGTGAAAGGGGGGATAGCAATCAGCCCCAGCATTTT. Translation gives CASSERGDSNQPQHF.

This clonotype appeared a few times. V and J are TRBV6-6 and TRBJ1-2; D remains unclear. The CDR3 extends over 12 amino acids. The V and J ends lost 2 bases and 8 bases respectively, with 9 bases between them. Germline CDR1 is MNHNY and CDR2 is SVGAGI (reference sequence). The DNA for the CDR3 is TGTGCCAGCAGTTACAGAGGGAGCGGCTACACCTTC. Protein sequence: CASSYRGSGYTF.

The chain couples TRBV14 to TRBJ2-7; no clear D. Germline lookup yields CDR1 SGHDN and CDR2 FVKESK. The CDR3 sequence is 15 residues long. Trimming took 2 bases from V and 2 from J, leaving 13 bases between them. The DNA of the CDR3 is TGTGCCAGCAGCCAAATCTTCTTGCCACCCTACGAGCAGTACTTC. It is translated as CASSQIFLPPYEQYF.

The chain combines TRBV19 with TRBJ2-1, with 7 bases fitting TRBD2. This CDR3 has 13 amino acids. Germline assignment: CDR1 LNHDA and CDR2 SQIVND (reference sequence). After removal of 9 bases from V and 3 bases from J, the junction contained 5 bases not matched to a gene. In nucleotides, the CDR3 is TGTGCCAGCTCTAGCGGAGACTACAATGAGCAGTTCTTC. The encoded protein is CASSSGDYNEQFF.

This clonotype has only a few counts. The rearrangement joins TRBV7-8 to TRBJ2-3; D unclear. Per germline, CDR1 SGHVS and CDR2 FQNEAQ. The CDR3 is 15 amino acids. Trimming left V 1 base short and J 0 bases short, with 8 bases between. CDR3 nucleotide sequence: TGTGCCAGCAGCTTAGAGCCCGGGAGCACAGATACGCAGTATTTT. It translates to CASSLEPGSTDTQYF.

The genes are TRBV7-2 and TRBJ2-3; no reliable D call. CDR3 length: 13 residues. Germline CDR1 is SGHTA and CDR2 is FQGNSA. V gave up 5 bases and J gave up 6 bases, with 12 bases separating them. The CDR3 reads CASSPTLGDTQYF. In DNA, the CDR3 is TGTGCCAGCAGCCCGACCCTTGGGGATACGCAGTATTTT.

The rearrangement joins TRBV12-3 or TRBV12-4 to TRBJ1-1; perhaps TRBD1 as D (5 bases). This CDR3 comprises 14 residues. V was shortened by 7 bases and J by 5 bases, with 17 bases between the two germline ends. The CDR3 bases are TGTGCCAGCACCCTGGGGGTGACGGGGACTGAAGCTTTCTTT. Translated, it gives CASTLGVTGTEAFF.

The CDR3 region is CASSPRDRGTHEQYF. CDR3 coding DNA: TGTGCCAGCAGTCCCCGGGACAGGGGAACCCACGAGCAGTACTTC. The gene calls are TRBV12-3 or TRBV12-4 and TRBJ2-7, with 10 nucleotides matching TRBD1. The V segment lost 5 bases and the J segment 5 bases; nucleotides outside the gene matches: 9. This CDR3 region has 15 residues.

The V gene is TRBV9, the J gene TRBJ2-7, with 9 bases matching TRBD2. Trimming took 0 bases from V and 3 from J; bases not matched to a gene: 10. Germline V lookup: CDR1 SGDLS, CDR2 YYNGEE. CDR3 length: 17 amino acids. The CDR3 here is CASSVGSGRTKFYEQYF. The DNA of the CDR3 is TGTGCCAGCAGCGTAGGGAGCGGGAGGACTAAATTCTACGAGCAGTACTTC.

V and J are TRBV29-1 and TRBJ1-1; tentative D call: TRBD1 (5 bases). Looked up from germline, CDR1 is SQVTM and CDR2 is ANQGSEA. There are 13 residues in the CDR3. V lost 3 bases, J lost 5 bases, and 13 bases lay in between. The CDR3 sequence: CSVDRGSGTEAFF. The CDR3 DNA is TGCAGCGTTGATCGGGGGAGTGGTACTGAAGCTTTCTTT. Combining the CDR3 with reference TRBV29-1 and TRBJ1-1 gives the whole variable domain SAVISQKPSRDICQRGTSLTIQCQVDSQVTMMFWYRQQPGQSLTLIATANQGSEATYESGFVIDKFPISRPNLTFSTLTVSNMSPEDSSIYLCSVDRGSGTEAFFGQGTRLTVV.

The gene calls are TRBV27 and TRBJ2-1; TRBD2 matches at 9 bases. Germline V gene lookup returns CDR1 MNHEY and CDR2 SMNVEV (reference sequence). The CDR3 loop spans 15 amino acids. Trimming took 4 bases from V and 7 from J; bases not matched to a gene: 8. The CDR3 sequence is CASSSPGLALNEQFF. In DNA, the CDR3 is TGTGCCAGCAGTTCGCCGGGACTAGCCTTGAATGAGCAGTTCTTC.

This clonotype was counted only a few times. Written as DNA, the CDR3 is TGCAGTGCTAGAGATATAAAGGATAGTTCACCCCTCCACTTT. It encodes CSARDIKDSSPLHF. The rearrangement joins TRBV20-1 to TRBJ1-6; D is uncertain. The length of the CDR3 is 14 residues. Trimming stripped 0 bases from V and 9 bases from J, with 12 bases between. The germline gives CDR1 DFQATT, CDR2 SNEGSKA (reference sequence).

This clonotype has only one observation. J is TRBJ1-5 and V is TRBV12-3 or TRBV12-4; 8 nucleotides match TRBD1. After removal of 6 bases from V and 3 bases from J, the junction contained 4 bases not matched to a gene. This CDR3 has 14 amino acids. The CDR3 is CASSRGLFNQPQHF. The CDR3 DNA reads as TGTGCCAGCAGCAGGGGGCTATTCAATCAGCCCCAGCATTTT.

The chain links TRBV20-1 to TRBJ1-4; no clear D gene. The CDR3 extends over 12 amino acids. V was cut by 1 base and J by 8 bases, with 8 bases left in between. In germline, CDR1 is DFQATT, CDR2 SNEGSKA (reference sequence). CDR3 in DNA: TGCAGTGCTAGAGGGGTCGGAGAAAAACTGTTTTTT. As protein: CSARGVGEKLFF.